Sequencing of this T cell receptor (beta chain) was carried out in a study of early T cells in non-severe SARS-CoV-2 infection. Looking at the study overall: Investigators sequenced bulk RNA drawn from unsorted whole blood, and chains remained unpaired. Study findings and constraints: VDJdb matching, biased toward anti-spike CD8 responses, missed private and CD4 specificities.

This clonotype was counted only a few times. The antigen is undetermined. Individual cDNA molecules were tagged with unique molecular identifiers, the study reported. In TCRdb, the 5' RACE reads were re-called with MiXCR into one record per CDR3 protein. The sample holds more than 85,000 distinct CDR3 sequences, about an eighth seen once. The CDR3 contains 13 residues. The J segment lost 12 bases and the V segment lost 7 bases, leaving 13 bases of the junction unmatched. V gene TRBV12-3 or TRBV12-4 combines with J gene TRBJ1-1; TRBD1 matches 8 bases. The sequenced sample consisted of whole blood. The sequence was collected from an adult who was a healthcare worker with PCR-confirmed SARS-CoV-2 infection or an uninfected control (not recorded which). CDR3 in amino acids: CASNLGRQGKTFF. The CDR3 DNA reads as TGTGCCAGCAACTTAGGGAGACAGGGGAAAACTTTCTTT.